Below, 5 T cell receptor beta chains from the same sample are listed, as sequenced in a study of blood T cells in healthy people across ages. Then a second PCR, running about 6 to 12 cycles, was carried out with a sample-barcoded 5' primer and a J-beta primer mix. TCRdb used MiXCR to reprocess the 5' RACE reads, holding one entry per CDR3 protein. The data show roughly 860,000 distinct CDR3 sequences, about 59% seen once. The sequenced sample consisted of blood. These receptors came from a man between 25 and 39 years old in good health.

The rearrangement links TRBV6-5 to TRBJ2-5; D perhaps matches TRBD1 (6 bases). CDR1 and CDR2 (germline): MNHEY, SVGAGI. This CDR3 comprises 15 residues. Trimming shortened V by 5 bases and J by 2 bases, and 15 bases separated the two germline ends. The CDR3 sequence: CASSRPGTQQETQYF. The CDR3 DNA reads TGTGCCAGCAGTCGCCCCGGGACACAACAAGAGACCCAGTACTTC.

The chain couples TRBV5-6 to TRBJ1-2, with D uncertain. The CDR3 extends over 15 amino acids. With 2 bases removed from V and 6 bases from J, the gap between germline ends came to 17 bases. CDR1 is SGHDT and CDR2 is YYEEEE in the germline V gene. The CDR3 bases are TGTGCCAGCAGCTTAATGATGGGCGCTTGGGATGGCTACACCTTC. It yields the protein CASSLMMGAWDGYTF.

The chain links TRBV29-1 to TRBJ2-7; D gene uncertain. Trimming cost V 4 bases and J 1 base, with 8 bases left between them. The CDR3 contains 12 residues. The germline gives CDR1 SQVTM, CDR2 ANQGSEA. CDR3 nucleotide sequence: TGCAGCGTTGCCCTGGGGTCCTACGAGCAGTACTTC. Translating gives CSVALGSYEQYF.

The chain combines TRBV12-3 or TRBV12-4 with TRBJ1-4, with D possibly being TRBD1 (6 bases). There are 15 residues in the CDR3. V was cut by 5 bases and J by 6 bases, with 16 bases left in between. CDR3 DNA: TGTGCCAGCAGTCCCCGGGGCAGGGGAGATGAAAAACTGTTTTTT. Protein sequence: CASSPRGRGDEKLFF.

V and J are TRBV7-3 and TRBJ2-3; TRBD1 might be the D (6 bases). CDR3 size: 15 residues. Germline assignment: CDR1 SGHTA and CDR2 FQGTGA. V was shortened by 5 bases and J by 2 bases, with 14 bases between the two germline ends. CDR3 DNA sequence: TGTGCCAGCAGCCCGACCGGACAGCCCACAGATACGCAGTATTTT. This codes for CASSPTGQPTDTQYF.